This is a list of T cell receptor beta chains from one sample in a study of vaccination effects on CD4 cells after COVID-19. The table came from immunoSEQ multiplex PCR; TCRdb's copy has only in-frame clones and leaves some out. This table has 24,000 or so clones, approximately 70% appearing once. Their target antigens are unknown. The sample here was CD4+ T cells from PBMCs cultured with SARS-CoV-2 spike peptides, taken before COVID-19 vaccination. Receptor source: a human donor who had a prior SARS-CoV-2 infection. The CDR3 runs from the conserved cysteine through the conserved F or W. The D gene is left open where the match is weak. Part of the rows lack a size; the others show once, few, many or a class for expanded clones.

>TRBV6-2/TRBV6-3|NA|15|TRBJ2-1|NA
TGTGCCAGCAGTTATGGGCAGGGTCACTACAATGAGCAGTTCTTC
CASSYGQGHYNEQFF
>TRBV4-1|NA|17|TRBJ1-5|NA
TGCGCCAGCAGCCAAGGGGTGGACATTAATAGCAATCAGCCCCAGCATTTT
CASSQGVDINSNQPQHF
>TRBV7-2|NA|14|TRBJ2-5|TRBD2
TGTGCCAGCAGCCGCGCGGGGGACCAAGAGACCCAGTACTTC
CASSRAGDQETQYF
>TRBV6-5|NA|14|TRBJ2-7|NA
TGTGCCAGCAGTTACTCCGGAGGGTTTTACGAGCAGTACTTC
CASSYSGGFYEQYF
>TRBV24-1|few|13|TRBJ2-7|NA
TGTGCCACCAGTGATTACCCCGGTGGGTCTCAGTACTTC
CATSDYPGGSQYF
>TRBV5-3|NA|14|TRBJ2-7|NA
TGTGCCAGAAGCTTGGCCATAAGGCTGCACGAGCAGTACTTC
CARSLAIRLHEQYF
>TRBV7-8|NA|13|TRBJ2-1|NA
TGTGCCAGCAGCTTATCTTATTGGGGTGAGCAGTTCTTC
CASSLSYWGEQFF
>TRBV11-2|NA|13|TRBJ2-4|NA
TGTGCCAGCAGCTTTTTTCTTCAGGGACCTCAGTACTTC
CASSFFLQGPQYF
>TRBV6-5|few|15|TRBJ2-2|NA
TGTGCCAGCAGTTTAGGAGGGGCGAACACCGGGGAGCTGTTTTTT
CASSLGGANTGELFF
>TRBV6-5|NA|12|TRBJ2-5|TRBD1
TGTGCCAGGGGGACAGGGGAAGAGACCCAGTACTTC
CARGTGEETQYF